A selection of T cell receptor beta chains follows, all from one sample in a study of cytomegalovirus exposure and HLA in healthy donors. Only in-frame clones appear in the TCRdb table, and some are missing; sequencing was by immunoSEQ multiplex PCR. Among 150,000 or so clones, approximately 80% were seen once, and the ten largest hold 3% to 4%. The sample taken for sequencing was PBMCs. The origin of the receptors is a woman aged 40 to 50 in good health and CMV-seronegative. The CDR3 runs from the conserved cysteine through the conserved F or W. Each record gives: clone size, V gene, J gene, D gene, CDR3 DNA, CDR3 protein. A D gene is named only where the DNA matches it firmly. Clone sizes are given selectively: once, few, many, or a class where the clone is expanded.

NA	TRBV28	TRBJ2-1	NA	TGTGCCAGCACCGCTACCCAATACAATGAGCAGTTCTTC	CASTATQYNEQFF
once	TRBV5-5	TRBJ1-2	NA	TGTGCCAGCAGCTTCTACGGTGGCTACACCTTC	CASSFYGGYTF
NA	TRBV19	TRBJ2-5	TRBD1	TGTGCCAGTAGTATGGGAACAGGGGGGACCCAGTACTTC	CASSMGTGGTQYF
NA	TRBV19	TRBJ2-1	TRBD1	TGTGCCAGTAGTATTAACAGGGGGAATCTCAATGAGCAGTTCTTC	CASSINRGNLNEQFF
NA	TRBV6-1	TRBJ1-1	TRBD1	TGTGCCAGCAGTGATGCAGGACAGGTGATTGAAGCTTTCTTT	CASSDAGQVIEAFF
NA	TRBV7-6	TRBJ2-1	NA	TGTGCCAGCAGCTTGGGGGGCGGGGGCCAAGTTCTCGGGATCGATGAGCAGTTCTTC	CASSLGGGGQVLGIDEQFF
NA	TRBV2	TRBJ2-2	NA	TGTGCCAGCAGGGTCGACTTCACCGGGGAGCTGTTTTTT	CASRVDFTGELFF
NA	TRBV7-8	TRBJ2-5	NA	TGTGCCAGCAGCTTAGGGCAGCGCCAAGAGACCCAGTACTTC	CASSLGQRQETQYF
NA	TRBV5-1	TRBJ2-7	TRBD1	TGCGCCAGCAAAGTATTAGGGACAGATGGTTCCGAGCAGTACTTC	CASKVLGTDGSEQYF
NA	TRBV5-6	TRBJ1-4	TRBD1	TGTGCCAGCAGCTACCGGGACAGGGAAAAACTGTTTTTT	CASSYRDREKLFF
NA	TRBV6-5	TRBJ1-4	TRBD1	TGTGCCAGCAAAAGACAGGGAACTAATGAAAAACTGTTTTTT	CASKRQGTNEKLFF
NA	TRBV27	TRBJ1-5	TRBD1	TGTGCCAGCAGTTTAAAGGGGGCACTGGGCAATCAGCCCCAGCATTTT	CASSLKGALGNQPQHF
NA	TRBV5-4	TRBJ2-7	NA	TGTGCCAGCAGCTTGTGGCCGTCTGACTACGAGCAGTACTTC	CASSLWPSDYEQYF
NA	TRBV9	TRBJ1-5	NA	TGTGCCAGCAGCGTAGGGGGAACAGGAAATCAGCCCCAGCATTTT	CASSVGGTGNQPQHF
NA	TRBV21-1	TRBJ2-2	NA	TGTGCCAGCAGCAAAAACTTTGGGGGGACCGGGGAGCTGTTTTTT	CASSKNFGGTGELFF
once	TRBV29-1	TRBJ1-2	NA	TGCAGCGTTAACTCAGGGTTAGGGAACTATGGCTACACCTTC	CSVNSGLGNYGYTF
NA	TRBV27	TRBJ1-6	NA	TGTGCCAGCAGTTACAGGGATTCACCCCTCCACTTT	CASSYRDSPLHF
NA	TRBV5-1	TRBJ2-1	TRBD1	TGCGCCAGCAGCAACCGGGACAGGGGGCGAGTAGAGCAGTTCTTC	CASSNRDRGRVEQFF
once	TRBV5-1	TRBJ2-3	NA	TGCGCCAGCAGCTTGGGGGGGCCCGAAGATACGCAGTATTTT	CASSLGGPEDTQYF
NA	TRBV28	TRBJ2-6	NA	TGTGCCAGCAGACTCTCTGGGGCCAACGTCCTGACTTTC	CASRLSGANVLTF
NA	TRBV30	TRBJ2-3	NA	TGTGCCTGGATACACAGAACTAGCACAGATACGCAGTATTTT	CAWIHRTSTDTQYF
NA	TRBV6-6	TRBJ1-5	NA	TGTGCCAGCAGTTATACAGGGCGCGGCAATCAGCCCCAGCATTTT	CASSYTGRGNQPQHF
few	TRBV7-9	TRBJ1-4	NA	TGTGCCAGCAGCTCCAGACCTCTATGGAGCCCTAATGAAAAACTGTTTTTT	CASSSRPLWSPNEKLFF
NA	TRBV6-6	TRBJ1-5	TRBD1	TGTGCCAGCAGCTCTACAGGGGATTTCCAGCCCCAGCATTTT	CASSSTGDFQPQHF
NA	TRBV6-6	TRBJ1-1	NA	TGTGCCAGCAGCTTCTCGGGGGGAAGGAACCCCACTGAAGCTTTCTTT	CASSFSGGRNPTEAFF
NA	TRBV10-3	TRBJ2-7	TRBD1	TGTGCCATCAGTGGGACAGGGAAGTACTACGAGCAGTACTTC	CAISGTGKYYEQYF
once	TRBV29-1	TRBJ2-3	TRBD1	TGCAGCGTTAGCTTGAGAGGGACAGGCGTCCCAGATACGCAGTATTTT	CSVSLRGTGVPDTQYF
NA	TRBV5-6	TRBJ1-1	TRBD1	TGTGCCACCACCGGGACAGGGATCCCCACTGAAGCTTTCTTT	CATTGTGIPTEAFF
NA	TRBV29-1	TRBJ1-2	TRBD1	TGCAGCGGGGGACAGGCCCTCTATGGCTACACCTTC	CSGGQALYGYTF
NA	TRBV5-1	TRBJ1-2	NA	TGCGCCAGCAGCTCTTTATATGGCTACACCTTC	CASSSLYGYTF
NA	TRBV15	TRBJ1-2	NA	TGTGCCACCAGCAGCCCGACGGGAAAAAGCTATGGCTACACCTTC	CATSSPTGKSYGYTF
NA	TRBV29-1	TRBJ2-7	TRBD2	TGCAGCGTTGAACTCCTGGATAGCGGGGTGACCTACGAGCAGTACTTC	CSVELLDSGVTYEQYF
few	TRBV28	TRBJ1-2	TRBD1	TGTGCCAGCGGTCCCCGGGACAGATATGGCTACACCTTC	CASGPRDRYGYTF
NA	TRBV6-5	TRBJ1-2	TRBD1	TGTGCCAGCAGTTACATCACCGGGACAGGCTATGGCTACACCTTC	CASSYITGTGYGYTF
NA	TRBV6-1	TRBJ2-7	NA	TGTGCCAGCAAGGATTGGGCAGGGCTTGTGGACGAGCAGTACTTC	CASKDWAGLVDEQYF
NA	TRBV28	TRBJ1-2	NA	TGTGCCAGCAGTTTAATGGGCAGCTATGGCTACACCTTC	CASSLMGSYGYTF
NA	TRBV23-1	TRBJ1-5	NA	TGCGCCAGCGATCTTTCTCGGGGGGCGGGCAATCAGCCCCAGCATTTT	CASDLSRGAGNQPQHF
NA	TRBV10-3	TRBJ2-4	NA	TGTGCCACCCATCCGGGGGGCTCGAAAAACATTCAGTACTTC	CATHPGGSKNIQYF
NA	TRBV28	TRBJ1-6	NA	TGTGCCAGCAGTTTATTTTCCAGGCGAGATTCACCCCTCCACTTT	CASSLFSRRDSPLHF
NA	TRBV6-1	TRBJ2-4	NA	TGTGCCAGCAGTGAGCCACTAGCCAAAAACATTCAGTACTTC	CASSEPLAKNIQYF
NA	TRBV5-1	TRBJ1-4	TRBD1	TGCGCCAGCAGTTTAACAGGGGAACCGAATGAAAAACTGTTTTTT	CASSLTGEPNEKLFF
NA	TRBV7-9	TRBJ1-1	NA	TGTGCCAGCAGCTTAGGAGGCGTTGCGAACACTGAAGCTTTCTTT	CASSLGGVANTEAFF
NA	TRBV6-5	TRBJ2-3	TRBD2	TGTGCCAGCAGTTCCTTGACGTTCGCGGGGGGAGATACGCAGTATTTT	CASSSLTFAGGDTQYF
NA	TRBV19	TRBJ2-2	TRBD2	TGTGCCAGTATCCGGACTAGCGGGGGTTCAGACACCGGGGAGCTGTTTTTT	CASIRTSGGSDTGELFF
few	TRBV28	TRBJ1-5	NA	TGTGCCAGCATCCTCGAGGCCTCACAGCCCCAGCATTTT	CASILEASQPQHF
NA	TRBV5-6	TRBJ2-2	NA	TGTGCCAGCAGCCTTATCAATCGGGGGGAGCTGTTTTTT	CASSLINRGELFF
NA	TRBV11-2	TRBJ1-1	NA	TGTGCCAGCCAGGGGTCTCCTGAAGCTTTCTTT	CASQGSPEAFF
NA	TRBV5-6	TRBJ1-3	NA	TGTGCCAGCAGCCACAGGGTAGGTGTTTCGCATGGAAACACCATATATTTT	CASSHRVGVSHGNTIYF